The 2 T cell receptor beta chains listed next were all sequenced from one sample in a study of cytomegalovirus exposure and HLA in healthy donors. The study ran its PCR with 60 Vbeta and 13 Jbeta primers. TCRdb's table, derived via immunoSEQ multiplex PCR, lists solely in-frame clones and lacks some. Among 190,000 or so clones listed, 82% were seen once. The specimen sequenced was PBMCs. Every receptor here comes from a boy between 2 and 10 years old in good health and CMV-seronegative.

This clone was seen only a few times. The V call is TRBV2, the J call TRBJ2-7; possibly TRBD2 for D (5 bases). The CDR3 is made up of 12 amino acids. The ends were cut back, 6 bases at V and 7 bases at J, with 13 bases in the middle. Germline V gives CDR1 SNHLY, CDR2 FYNNEI. CDR3 region: CASSGDSQEQYF. CDR3 coding DNA: TGTGCCAGCAGCGGGGATTCTCAGGAGCAGTACTTC.

The rearrangement uses TRBV5-5 and TRBJ1-6; D is perhaps TRBD1 (6 bases). The CDR3 has 14 residues. Germline V gene lookup returns CDR1 SGHKS and CDR2 YYEKEE (reference sequence). The ends were cut back, 3 bases at V and 9 bases at J, with 13 bases in the middle. CDR3 loop: CASSWWGGLSPLHF. CDR3 coding DNA: TGTGCCAGCAGCTGGTGGGGGGGGCTTTCACCCCTCCACTTT.